Below, 11 T cell receptor beta chains from the same sample are listed, as sequenced in a study of blood T cell repertoires in COVID-19. TCRdb's copy holds only in-frame clones and misses some; the assay was immunoSEQ multiplex PCR. The sample consists of 90,000 to 130,000 clones, roughly 88% of them appearing once. The sequencing sample was made of peripheral blood. The source is a human donor in a cohort sampled during active COVID-19.

The genes are TRBV24-1 and TRBJ2-1; TRBD2 agrees at 14 bases. This CDR3 spans 19 amino acids. J gave up 2 bases and V 9 bases, and 14 bases lay outside the gene matches. The germline V gene encodes CDR1 KGHDR and CDR2 SFDVKD. The CDR3 sequence is CATADAGLAGGGTYNEQFF. The CDR3 coding sequence is TGTGCCACCGCCGACGCCGGACTAGCGGGGGGTGGGACCTACAATGAGCAGTTCTTC.

The rearrangement joins TRBV5-1 to TRBJ2-1; 12 nucleotides line up with TRBD2. The germline V gene encodes CDR1 SGHRS and CDR2 YFSETQ. The CDR3 spans 15 residues. V lost 4 bases and J lost 5; bases outside the gene matches: 4. The chain's CDR3 is CASSRGLAGNNEQFF. The CDR3 nucleotides are TGCGCCAGCAGCAGGGGACTAGCGGGTAACAATGAGCAGTTCTTC.

The chain employs TRBV6-6 and TRBJ1-1; D possibly corresponds to TRBD1 (6 bases). The CDR3 runs to 13 residues. The germline V gene has CDR1 MNHNY and CDR2 SVGAGI (reference sequence). Trimming stripped 10 bases from V and 5 bases from J, with 17 bases between. CDR3 region: CATKRGWGTEAFF. CDR3 sequence (DNA): TGTGCCACCAAAAGGGGGTGGGGAACTGAAGCTTTCTTT.

The J gene is TRBJ2-5, the V gene TRBV23-1; TRBD2 aligns across 7 bases. TRBV23-1 is noted as an ORF with a role that remains uncertain. V dropped 1 base and J dropped 3; count of bases not matched to a gene: 8. The length of the CDR3 is 16 residues. In nucleotides, the CDR3 is TGCGCCAGCAGTCAATGGTCGGGGGGTTTCGAAGAGACCCAGTACTTC. This codes for CASSQWSGGFEETQYF.

The chain combines TRBV4-2 with TRBJ2-7; 7 bases are shared with TRBD2. This CDR3 has 15 residues. J was trimmed by 0 bases and V by 1 base; bases with no gene match: 3. In germline, CDR1 is LGHNA, CDR2 YNFKEQ. The DNA for the CDR3 is TGTGCCAGCAGCCAAGGGCGGGGGAGCTCCTACGAGCAGTACTTC. Protein: CASSQGRGSSYEQYF.

The chain employs TRBV7-9 and TRBJ2-3, with TRBD2 identical over 8 bases. The J segment lost 11 bases and the V segment lost 0 bases, leaving 7 bases of the junction unmatched. CDR3 size: 14 residues. CDR1 and CDR2 from the germline V gene are SEHNR and FQNEAQ (reference sequence). The CDR3 DNA reads TGTGCCAGCAGCTTAGCGTCCACTAGCGGAGAGCAGTATTTT. This codes for CASSLASTSGEQYF.

This clone was detected only once. The V gene is TRBV9, the J gene TRBJ1-2, with 9 bases matching TRBD1. Trimming removed 3 bases from V and 4 bases from J; junction bases left unmatched: 16. CDR3 length: 18 residues. CDR1 SGDLS and CDR2 YYNGEE come from the germline V gene. CDR3: CASSGVGRTGVGSYGYTF. In DNA form, the CDR3 reads TGTGCCAGCAGCGGGGTTGGGCGGACAGGGGTGGGAAGCTATGGCTACACCTTC.

The V and J genes are TRBV2 and TRBJ1-4; the D is unclear. V was trimmed by 6 bases and J by 8 bases, leaving 7 bases between them. Germline V gene data show CDR1 as SNHLY and CDR2 as FYNNEI. CDR3 length equals 11 residues. CDR3 sequence: CASSPQEKLFF. The CDR3 nucleotides are TGTGCCAGCAGCCCTCAGGAAAAACTGTTTTTT.

The chain couples TRBV7-2 to TRBJ1-5; D remains unclear. Germline CDR1 reads SGHTA; CDR2 reads FQGNSA. The V end lost 3 bases, the J end lost 0 bases, and 9 bases lay between the germline ends. This CDR3 spans 15 amino acids. CDR3 sequence: CASSFGRNSNQPQHF. DNA of the CDR3: TGTGCCAGCAGCTTCGGCAGGAATAGCAATCAGCCCCAGCATTTT.

The chain couples TRBV27 to TRBJ1-2; 8 positions match TRBD1. Germline loops: CDR1 MNHEY, CDR2 SMNVEV (reference sequence). CDR3 size: 14 residues. J gave up 11 bases and V 2 bases, and 10 bases lay outside the gene matches. The CDR3 spells CASSLQGAVKRYTF. CDR3 in DNA: TGTGCCAGCAGTTTACAGGGGGCGGTTAAGAGGTACACCTTC.

The gene calls are TRBV11-2 and TRBJ1-5, with 7 bases matching TRBD1. This CDR3 comprises 16 residues. Unmatched junction bases numbered 8, after V lost 2 bases and J lost 4 bases. Germline V gives CDR1 SGHAT, CDR2 FQNNGV. CDR3 DNA: TGTGCCAGCAGCTTATCCGGGACAGAGAAAAATCAGCCCCAGCATTTT. Translating gives CASSLSGTEKNQPQHF. Full variable domain (rest looked up from reference TRBV11-2 and TRBJ1-5): EAGVAQSPRYKIIEKRQSVAFWCNPISGHATLYWYQQILGQGPKLLIQFQNNGVVDDSQLPKDRFSAERLKGVDSTLKIQPAKLEDSAVYLCASSLSGTEKNQPQHFGDGTRLSIL.